This T cell receptor beta chain was retrieved from a study of Ad26.COV2.S vaccination and SARS-CoV-2 variants. Sequenced by immunoSEQ multiplex PCR; TCRdb stores in-frame clones only, minus some. The table includes about 280,000 clones, about 87% detected once. V shed 2 bases, J shed 3 bases, and the junction held 4 bases outside the gene matches. CDR1 GTSNPN and CDR2 SVGIG come from the germline V gene (reference sequence). The CDR3 contains 13 residues. Indicated treatment: 19 received Ad26.COV2.S at low or high dose, single or two shots; 5 received placebo; per-sample allocation not given. Sampling occurred on day 63 after the first vaccine or placebo injection.

The V and J genes are TRBV30 and TRBJ2-7; 7 bases are shared with TRBD2. The sequence derives from a person aged 18-65 years who received the Ad26.COV2.S COVID-19 vaccine or a placebo. The material sequenced was peripheral blood, taken in a trial of Ad26.COV2.S vaccine versus placebo. CDR3 amino acids: CAWSLIAGYEQYF. The CDR3 nucleotides read TGTGCCTGGAGTCTGATAGCGGGCTACGAGCAGTACTTC.